One sample yielded the 24 T cell receptor beta chains listed below, sequenced in a study of blood T cell repertoires in COVID-19. Libraries were prepared by immunoSEQ multiplex PCR; TCRdb keeps only in-frame clonotypes and omits some of them. Of about 190,000 clones listed, around 89% are singletons. The sample was peripheral blood. The source is a human donor in a cohort sampled during active COVID-19.

CDR3 sequence: CASSPSLMNTEAFF. The DNA for the CDR3 is TGTGCCAGCTCACCGAGCCTCATGAACACTGAAGCTTTCTTT. This chain connects TRBV18 to TRBJ1-1; unclear D gene. V lost 3 bases, J lost 0 bases, and 8 bases lay in between. Germline V gene data show CDR1 as KGHSH and CDR2 as LQKENI. This CDR3 has 14 amino acids.

J is TRBJ2-7 and V is TRBV5-1; the match to TRBD1 covers 8 bases. The CDR3 covers 13 residues. CDR1 and CDR2 from the germline V gene are SGHRS and YFSETQ. V trimming: 4 bases; J trimming: 5 bases; junction bases outside the gene matches: 5. This CDR3 reads CASSLDRVDEQYF. CDR3 in DNA: TGCGCCAGCAGCCTGGACAGGGTCGACGAGCAGTACTTC.

This sequence joins TRBV28 and TRBJ2-5; 7 bases map to TRBD2. The CDR3 sequence is 18 residues long. J lost 5 bases, V lost 6 bases, and 21 bases had no gene match. The germline CDR1 and CDR2 sequences are MDHEN and SYDVKM. DNA for the CDR3: TGTGCCAGCAGACCATACGACCGGGACTACCTTTCGGGGGAGACCCAGTACTTC. As protein: CASRPYDRDYLSGETQYF.

DNA for the CDR3: TGTGCCAGCATGGGGGGGGCCGGGGAGCTGTTTTTT. This gives the protein CASMGGAGELFF. The V and J genes are TRBV6-5 and TRBJ2-2; 7 bases line up with TRBD2. The CDR3 has 12 amino acids. Germline V CDR1 and CDR2: MNHEY, SVGAGI. The junction had 2 bases not matched to a gene; V was cut back by 7 bases and J by 6 bases.

This clone was picked up a small number of times. This rearrangement joins TRBV5-5 to TRBJ1-2, with a possible D match to TRBD1 (5 bases). The CDR3 has 16 residues. The germline gives CDR1 SGHKS, CDR2 YYEKEE (reference sequence). Deletions cut 0 bases from V and 2 bases from J, with 14 bases between. This CDR3 reads CASSLAIPRGNYGYTF. The CDR3 DNA sequence: TGTGCCAGCAGCTTGGCGATTCCTCGGGGGAACTATGGCTACACCTTC.

The rearrangement uses TRBV27 and TRBJ2-7, with 8 bases matching TRBD2. The CDR3 spans 15 residues. Germline V CDR1 and CDR2: MNHEY, SMNVEV (reference sequence). Unmatched junction bases numbered 7, after V lost 6 bases and J lost 0 bases. In DNA, the CDR3 is TGTGCCAGCAGACGATTAGCGGGGAGCTCCTACGAGCAGTACTTC. Protein: CASRRLAGSSYEQYF.

The chain carries TRBV6-2 or TRBV6-3 and TRBJ2-7; TRBD2 agrees at 7 bases. Germline CDR1 and CDR2: MNHEY and SVGEGT. CDR3 size: 13 residues. V lost 2 bases to trimming and J lost 3 bases; unmatched junction nucleotides: 1. CDR3 protein: CASSYRDYYEQYF. In nucleotides, the CDR3 is TGTGCCAGCAGTTACCGGGACTACTACGAGCAGTACTTC.

V gene TRBV6-5 combines with J gene TRBJ2-1, with 10 bases identical to TRBD1. This CDR3 comprises 15 residues. The V and J ends lost 6 bases and 5 bases, in that order; junction bases with no gene match: 7. Germline assignment: CDR1 MNHEY and CDR2 SVGAGI. The CDR3 loop reads CASRGTGALNNEQFF. The CDR3, as DNA: TGTGCCAGCAGGGGGACAGGGGCCCTAAACAATGAGCAGTTCTTC.

The V and J genes are TRBV19 and TRBJ1-1, with a tentative D call TRBD1 (5 bases). This CDR3 comprises 14 residues. The V and J ends lost 5 bases and 10 bases respectively, with 20 bases between them. CDR1 LNHDA and CDR2 SQIVND come from the germline V gene (reference sequence). CDR3 bases: TGTGCCAGTAGTCCGGGGCCTTTGATGGGGGGAGCTTTCTTT. Its protein product is CASSPGPLMGGAFF.

The gene calls are TRBV20-1 and TRBJ2-7, with TRBD1 matching 7 bases. Looked up from germline, CDR1 is DFQATT and CDR2 is SNEGSKA (reference sequence). The CDR3 spans 14 residues. V dropped 3 bases and J dropped 2; count of bases not matched to a gene: 7. Here the CDR3 DNA reads TGCAGTGCTAGTTCACAGGGGTACACCTACGAGCAGTACTTC. Protein sequence: CSASSQGYTYEQYF.

This sequence joins TRBV18 and TRBJ2-3, with TRBD2 matching 7 bases. Germline V gives CDR1 KGHSH, CDR2 LQKENI. J gave up 1 base and V 0 bases, and 1 base lay outside the gene matches. The CDR3 is 15 residues long. The CDR3 DNA is TGTGCCAGCTCACCACCGGCGGGGGGCACAGATACGCAGTATTTT. This translates into CASSPPAGGTDTQYF.

V and J are TRBV19 and TRBJ1-1, with TRBD1 matching 8 bases. V lost 9 bases to trimming and J lost 0 bases; unmatched junction nucleotides: 12. This CDR3 is built from 16 residues. Germline V gene lookup returns CDR1 LNHDA and CDR2 SQIVND (reference sequence). The CDR3 sequence is CASKLGQGHMNTEAFF. In nucleotides, the CDR3 is TGTGCCAGCAAGTTAGGACAGGGACATATGAACACTGAAGCTTTCTTT.

The CDR3 DNA reads TGTGCCAGCAGGGGACAGGGGTTCGACGAGCAGTACTTC. It yields the protein CASRGQGFDEQYF. The chain employs TRBV12-3 or TRBV12-4 and TRBJ2-7, with 10 bases fitting TRBD1. The junction had 4 bases not matched to a gene; V was cut back by 6 bases and J by 5 bases. This CDR3 has 13 amino acids.

The chain recombines TRBV4-1 with TRBJ1-6; D gene unclear. The germline V gene has CDR1 MGHRA and CDR2 YSYEKL. The CDR3 is 15 residues long. The V end was cut by 1 base, the J end by 9 bases, with 13 bases between. The CDR3 sequence is CASSQVEGTASPLHF. CDR3 DNA sequence: TGCGCCAGCAGCCAAGTTGAGGGTACGGCTTCACCCCTCCACTTT.

CDR3 in amino acids: CASSPGQSHTGELFF. Written as DNA, the CDR3 is TGTGCCAGCAGCCCTGGACAGAGTCACACCGGGGAGCTGTTTTTT. This chain connects TRBV7-2 to TRBJ2-2; a possible D gene is TRBD1 (6 bases). This CDR3 contains 15 residues. The V gene's germline CDR1 is SGHTA and CDR2 FQGNSA. V was shortened by 5 bases and J by 3 bases, with 13 bases between the two germline ends.

V is TRBV5-1 and J is TRBJ1-2; maybe TRBD1 (5 bases). V shed 0 bases and J shed 2 bases, with 5 bases lying between them. CDR3 length: 13 amino acids. Germline loops: CDR1 SGHRS, CDR2 YFSETQ. CDR3 in amino acids: CASSLGQNYGYTF. The CDR3 nucleotides are TGCGCCAGCAGCTTGGGACAGAACTATGGCTACACCTTC.

In the case of this clone: A read error may account for a junction end that differs from germline. The J gene is TRBJ1-2, the V gene TRBV9; D remains ambiguous. This CDR3 comprises 14 residues. The V gene's germline CDR1 is SGDLS and CDR2 YYNGEE. CDR3 coding DNA: TGTGCCAGCAGCGCGGGGTTTGGATTAGGCCAGCCAGACTTC. It is translated as CASSAGFGLGQPDF.

This chain uses TRBV6-2 or TRBV6-3 with TRBJ1-2; a possible D gene is TRBD1 (5 bases). V was clipped by 5 bases and J by 5 bases, with 9 bases between them. Germline assignment: CDR1 MNHEY and CDR2 SVGEGT. The CDR3 covers 12 residues. The CDR3 loop reads CASSNPGYGYTF. As DNA, the CDR3 is TGTGCCAGCAGTAATCCAGGGTATGGCTACACCTTC.

The chain uses TRBV19 and TRBJ1-5, with unresolved D. Trimming removed 3 bases from V and 3 bases from J, with 9 bases in between. In germline, CDR1 is LNHDA, CDR2 SQIVND (reference sequence). The CDR3 runs to 14 residues. The CDR3 nucleotides read TGTGCCAGTAGTATGCAGGTTGCCAATCAGCCCCAGCATTTT. Protein: CASSMQVANQPQHF.

This clone was counted once. This chain joins TRBV19 and TRBJ2-4, with 10 nucleotides matching TRBD1. Germline loops: CDR1 LNHDA, CDR2 SQIVND (reference sequence). The CDR3 totals 14 residues. V was clipped by 5 bases and J by 8 bases; unmatched bases: 6. The CDR3 loop reads CASSAWDRGDIQYF. In nucleotides, the CDR3 is TGTGCCAGTAGTGCCTGGGACAGGGGTGACATTCAGTACTTC.

The chain combines TRBV2 with TRBJ2-5, with 13 bases lining up with TRBD2. Unmatched junction bases numbered 6, after V lost 7 bases and J lost 4 bases. CDR1 and CDR2 from the germline V gene are SNHLY and FYNNEI. This CDR3 has 15 residues. The CDR3, as DNA: TGTGCCAGCATAAGGACTAGCGGGAGCCCAGAGACCCAGTACTTC. This codes for CASIRTSGSPETQYF.

The chain carries TRBV29-1 and TRBJ2-2; 14 bases are shared with TRBD2. Germline V gene data show CDR1 as SQVTM and CDR2 as ANQGSEA. The ends lost 6 bases at V and 1 base at J; junction bases unmatched: 7. This CDR3 region has 17 residues. Here the CDR3 reads CSVSGTSGGRNTGELFF. DNA of the CDR3: TGCAGCGTATCCGGGACTAGCGGGGGCCGGAACACCGGGGAGCTGTTTTTT.

This clone appeared once. In nucleotides, the CDR3 is TGCGCCAGCGCCCCGGGACAGGGGTATGAGACCCAGTACTTC. Its translation: CASAPGQGYETQYF. This rearrangement joins TRBV5-1 to TRBJ2-5; 10 bases map to TRBD1. CDR1 is SGHRS, CDR2 YFSETQ, per germline. J was trimmed by 5 bases and V by 7 bases; bases with no gene match: 8. CDR3 length equals 14 residues.

V usage is TRBV9 and J usage is TRBJ1-3; no reliable D call. The length of the CDR3 is 14 residues. Deletions cut 3 bases from V and 0 bases from J, with 7 bases between. Germline loops: CDR1 SGDLS, CDR2 YYNGEE. This CDR3 reads CASSGGTSGNTIYF. The DNA of the CDR3 is TGTGCCAGCAGCGGTGGCACCTCTGGAAACACCATATATTTT.